The 6 T cell receptor beta chains below all came from one sample that was sequenced in a study of monozygotic twins with inflammatory bowel disease. From the 5' RACE reads, TCRdb lists one entry per CDR3 protein and no DNA. This table holds 330,000 or so distinct CDR3 sequences. The sample taken for sequencing was blood. These receptors all stem from a human donor with ulcerative colitis or Crohn's disease, or a healthy co-twin of an affected twin (not recorded which).

This chain joins TRBV10-3 and TRBJ2-1. The CDR3 is 14 residues long. Germline V gene lookup returns CDR1 ENHRY and CDR2 SYGVKD. CDR3 loop: CAIMAGGSYNEQFF.

CDR3 loop: CSATGPGASSTDTQYF. V and J are TRBV20-1 and TRBJ2-3; with no DNA, the TCRdb D assignment of TRBD2 cannot be verified. This CDR3 is built from 16 residues. CDR1 and CDR2 from the germline V gene are DFQATT and SNEGSKA (reference sequence).

V gene TRBV28 combines with J gene TRBJ2-2. The CDR3 runs 15 residues. The germline CDR1 and CDR2 sequences are MDHEN and SYDVKM. CDR3: CASSPRDGNTGELFF.

This chain connects TRBV7-3 to TRBJ2-1; TCRdb reports TRBD1, a call that lacks DNA to check it against. CDR1 and CDR2 from the germline V gene are SGHTA and FQGTGA. CDR3 length: 14 amino acids. This chain's CDR3 is CASSLSGTSNEQFF. The full variable domain, with the rest looked up from reference TRBV7-3 and TRBJ2-1, is GAGVSQTPSNKVTEKGKYVELRCDPISGHTALYWYRQSLGQGPEFLIYFQGTGAADDSGLPNDRFFAVRPEGSVSTLKIQRTERGDSAVYLCASSLSGTSNEQFFGPGTRLTVL.

The chain combines TRBV20-1 with TRBJ2-2; the D call from TCRdb, TRBD2, cannot be confirmed without DNA. Germline lookup yields CDR1 DFQATT and CDR2 SNEGSKA (reference sequence). The length of the CDR3 is 15 residues. CDR3 protein: CSARDAGGLTGELFF.

The chain recombines TRBV12-3 or TRBV12-4 with TRBJ2-7; TCRdb lists TRBD1, though no DNA is available to test this call. This CDR3 has 13 residues. CDR3 protein: CASTSGQGYEQYF.